This record covers a single T cell receptor beta chain. Its antigen is as yet unknown. The sample is drawn from a study of cytomegalovirus exposure and HLA in healthy donors. Germline V gene sequence: CDR1 LGHNA, CDR2 YSLEER. There are 18 residues in the CDR3. Trimming took 3 bases from V and 1 from J; bases not matched to a gene: 8. The PCR ran on 60 Vbeta and 13 Jbeta primers. The repertoire was sequenced with immunoSEQ multiplex PCR; TCRdb's copy has only in-frame clones and lacks some. The table has about 80,000 clones, approximately 65% seen once; the top ten hold 4% to 4.5%. Study results and caveats: A later analysis appeared to link common viral pathogens to several of the most significant clusters. Most likely, a cluster of highly shared sequence variants arose as a sequencing artifact. The study found most TCR sequences rare, yet found some public TCRs in many donors.

This chain links TRBV4-3 with TRBJ2-3; the match to TRBD2 covers 12 bases. The clonotype comes from a male donor in good health and CMV-seropositive. Sample: PBMCs. The CDR3: CASSQVTSGRGGTDTQYF. CDR3 bases: TGCGCCAGCAGCCAGGTGACTAGCGGGAGAGGAGGCACAGATACGCAGTATTTT.